These T cell receptor beta chains were read from a single sample in a study of regulatory T cells in long-lasting Graves disease. TCRdb re-called the multiplex PCR reads through MiXCR, storing one row per CDR3 protein. The table lists some 250,000 distinct CDR3 sequences, 18% of them singletons, with around 15% in the top ten. These same records also appear under a second study, on T cells in Graves' hyperthyroidism and ophthalmopathy.

The source was peripheral blood mononuclear cells (PBMCs), collected at new diagnosis, from a patient treated with antithyroid drugs. These receptors all stem from a woman in her thirties with Graves disease. Each CDR3 is given with its conserved first and last residue. D genes are given only for firm matches. A clone size is listed for some rows: how often the clone was seen (once, few, many), or a class if it is expanded.

V,D,J,size,CDR3,DNA
TRBV10-3,TRBD1,TRBJ1-5,NA,CAIRQGARQPQHF,TGTGCCATCAGGCAGGGGGCAAGACAGCCCCAGCATTTT
TRBV4-2,NA,TRBJ2-5,few,CASSLNVAGKETQYF,TGTGCCAGCAGCTTAAACGTGGCAGGGAAAGAGACCCAGTACTTC
TRBV4-1,NA,TRBJ2-3,NA,CASSQRDHSADTQYF,TGCGCCAGCAGCCAACGGGACCACTCGGCAGATACGCAGTATTTT
TRBV19,NA,TRBJ2-3,NA,CASRGRDTDTQYF,TGTGCCAGTAGGGGAAGGGACACAGATACGCAGTATTTT
TRBV3-1,TRBD2,TRBJ2-1,many,CASHTSGAYNEQFF,TGTGCCAGCCACACTAGCGGGGCCTACAATGAGCAGTTCTTC
TRBV12-3/TRBV12-4,TRBD1,TRBJ2-3,many,CASSPDRGASTNTHTQYF,TGTGCCAGCAGTCCCGACAGGGGGGCTAGCACCAACACGCATACGCAGTATTTT
TRBV20-1,NA,TRBJ1-1,many,CSARDGKGDTEAFF,TGCAGTGCTAGAGATGGGAAAGGGGACACTGAAGCTTTCTTT
TRBV24-1,TRBD2,TRBJ2-1,many,CATSDASGGANYNEQFF,TGTGCCACCAGTGATGCTAGCGGGGGGGCCAACTACAATGAGCAGTTCTTC
TRBV7-2,NA,TRBJ1-1,NA,CASSLGRGGRVATEAFF,TGTGCCAGCAGCTTAGGTCGGGGGGGCCGGGTGGCCACTGAAGCTTTCTTT
TRBV4-2,TRBD2,TRBJ2-2,few,CASRPASERGNTGELFF,TGTGCCAGCAGACCTGCCTCGGAGCGGGGTAACACCGGGGAGCTGTTTTTT
TRBV7-2,NA,TRBJ1-5,many,CASSLGGPYGQPQHF,TGTGCCAGCAGCTTAGGGGGTCCCTACGGTCAGCCCCAGCATTTT
TRBV20-1,NA,TRBJ2-1,many,CSAREGQGTGEQFF,TGCAGTGCTAGGGAAGGGCAGGGAACAGGTGAGCAGTTCTTC
TRBV11-2,NA,TRBJ1-1,many,CASSSVLGRTEAFF,TGTGCCAGCAGCTCCGTCCTAGGCCGGACTGAAGCTTTCTTT
TRBV6-4,NA,TRBJ1-1,many,CASSENESTREAFF,TGTGCCAGCAGTGAGAATGAAAGTACCCGTGAAGCTTTCTTT
TRBV7-9,TRBD1,TRBJ2-7,NA,CASSSVTGDYEQYF,TGTGCCAGCAGCTCCGTGACAGGGGATTACGAGCAGTACTTC
TRBV12-3/TRBV12-4,NA,TRBJ1-1,many,CASSRQGLNTEAFF,TGTGCCAGCAGCCGCCAGGGGCTGAACACTGAAGCTTTCTTT
TRBV20-1,TRBD1,TRBJ1-1,many,CSARGDRGITEAFF,TGCAGTGCTAGAGGGGACAGGGGGATCACTGAAGCTTTCTTT
TRBV7-9,NA,TRBJ1-2,many,CASSLGFNGYTF,TGTGCCAGCAGCTTAGGGTTCAATGGCTACACCTTC
TRBV5-1,TRBD1,TRBJ1-1,many,CASSLRDRSGSTEAFF,TGCGCCAGCAGCCTCCGGGACAGGTCAGGGAGCACTGAAGCTTTCTTT
TRBV5-1,NA,TRBJ2-5,many,CASSDQETQYF,TGCGCCAGCAGCGACCAAGAGACCCAGTACTTC
TRBV12-3/TRBV12-4,NA,TRBJ1-1,many,CASSLRENTEAFF,TGTGCCAGCAGCTTACGGGAGAACACTGAAGCTTTCTTT
TRBV28,NA,TRBJ1-2,many,CASSSLTALFGYTF,TGTGCCAGCAGTTCGCTTACAGCCTTATTTGGCTACACCTTC
TRBV13,NA,TRBJ2-7,many,CASSLKREQYF,TGTGCCAGCAGTTTAAAGCGCGAGCAGTACTTC
TRBV7-2,NA,TRBJ2-1,many,CASSALGLYNEQFF,TGTGCCAGCAGCGCCCTCGGACTTTACAATGAGCAGTTCTTC
TRBV6-2/TRBV6-3,NA,TRBJ2-1,many,CASSYLGTGEQFF,TGTGCCAGCAGTTATCTGGGTACGGGTGAGCAGTTCTTC
TRBV2,TRBD2,TRBJ2-1,many,CASSEEAGAYNEQFF,TGTGCCAGCAGTGAAGAAGCGGGGGCCTACAATGAGCAGTTCTTC
TRBV19,NA,TRBJ1-6,many,CASSTPGQAHSPLHF,TGTGCCAGTAGTACGCCGGGGCAAGCCCATTCACCCCTCCACTTT
TRBV3-1,TRBD2,TRBJ2-7,many,CASSRPPSGLAGGSYEQYF,TGTGCCAGCAGCCGACCACCATCGGGACTAGCGGGGGGGAGCTACGAGCAGTACTTC
TRBV5-1,TRBD1,TRBJ2-5,many,CASTRQGAGETQYF,TGCGCCAGCACCCGACAGGGGGCAGGGGAGACCCAGTACTTC
TRBV12-3/TRBV12-4,NA,TRBJ1-5,NA,CAQAHLWGGDSNQPQHF,TGTGCACAAGCACACTTATGGGGGGGTGATAGCAATCAGCCCCAGCATTTT
TRBV20-1,TRBD1,TRBJ1-6,few,CSALTGASPLHF,TGCAGTGCCTTGACAGGGGCTTCACCCCTCCACTTT
TRBV24-1,TRBD1,TRBJ2-5,many,CATSEQKYDRGQETQYF,TGTGCCACCAGTGAGCAAAAATACGACAGGGGCCAAGAGACCCAGTACTTC
TRBV29-1,NA,TRBJ2-1,NA,CSVETAYSYNEQFF,TGCAGCGTTGAAACCGCTTACTCCTACAATGAGCAGTTCTTC
TRBV29-1,NA,TRBJ2-5,NA,CSVVSAGVAQYF,TGCAGCGTTGTCAGCGCTGGAGTGGCCCAGTACTTC
TRBV19,TRBD1,TRBJ1-2,many,CASTNRDRTNYGYTF,TGTGCCAGTACCAACCGGGACAGAACTAACTATGGCTACACCTTC
TRBV5-1,TRBD1,TRBJ1-4,many,CASSLASDRASTNEKLFF,TGCGCCAGCAGCTTGGCTTCGGACAGGGCGTCAACTAATGAAAAACTGTTTTTT
TRBV12-3/TRBV12-4,TRBD1,TRBJ1-6,many,CASTLTGPDSPLHF,TGTGCCAGCACCTTGACAGGGCCTGATTCACCCCTCCACTTT
TRBV7-9,NA,TRBJ1-1,many,CASSPPGRAEAFF,TGTGCCAGCAGCCCCCCAGGGAGGGCTGAAGCTTTCTTT
TRBV4-1,NA,TRBJ1-2,many,CASSQVTGGGGYTF,TGCGCCAGCAGCCAAGTGACGGGAGGTGGTGGCTACACCTTC
TRBV12-3/TRBV12-4,TRBD1,TRBJ1-1,many,CASSSRDRNTEAFF,TGTGCCAGCAGTTCCCGGGACAGGAACACTGAAGCTTTCTTT
TRBV29-1,TRBD1,TRBJ1-4,NA,CSVGGLTGAANEKLFF,TGCAGCGTTGGGGGCCTAACAGGGGCGGCTAATGAAAAACTGTTTTTT
TRBV12-3/TRBV12-4,NA,TRBJ1-2,many,CASSPRGEDGYTF,TGTGCCAGCAGTCCGAGGGGGGAGGATGGCTACACCTTC
TRBV20-1,NA,TRBJ2-5,many,CSARDTGGQETQYF,TGCAGTGCTAGAGATACCGGGGGACAAGAGACCCAGTACTTC
TRBV20-1,NA,TRBJ1-1,many,CSASAPIKGNTEAFF,TGCAGTGCTTCCGCCCCTATAAAGGGGAACACTGAAGCTTTCTTT
TRBV9,NA,TRBJ2-7,many,CASSPRGEVSYEQYF,TGTGCCAGCAGCCCCCGGGGTGAGGTCTCCTACGAGCAGTACTTC
TRBV11-2,NA,TRBJ2-4,many,CASSLGLGPRAKNIQYF,TGTGCCAGCAGCTTAGGCCTGGGGCCCCGAGCCAAAAACATTCAGTACTTC
TRBV12-5,NA,TRBJ1-5,many,CASGQNQPQHF,TGTGCTAGTGGTCAAAATCAGCCCCAGCATTTT
TRBV4-1,NA,TRBJ1-5,many,CASSLRQFNQPQHF,TGCGCCAGCAGCCTACGACAGTTCAATCAGCCCCAGCATTTT
TRBV20-1,TRBD2,TRBJ2-3,NA,CSATPASGGVILDTQYF,TGCAGTGCCACACCAGCTAGCGGGGGGGTGATATTAGATACGCAGTATTTT
TRBV20-1,NA,TRBJ1-2,NA,CSAVRTGSYGYTF,TGCAGTGCTGTTCGAACAGGGAGCTATGGCTACACCTTC
TRBV2,NA,TRBJ1-2,many,CASTRLRTDRYGYTF,TGTGCCAGCACCAGATTAAGGACGGACCGCTATGGCTACACCTTC
TRBV20-1,NA,TRBJ2-2,NA,CSVATLNTGELFF,TGCAGTGTTGCGACACTGAACACCGGGGAGCTGTTTTTT
TRBV20-1,TRBD1,TRBJ1-2,many,CSARGTGSNYGYTF,TGCAGTGCCAGGGGGACAGGGTCTAACTATGGCTACACCTTC
TRBV2,TRBD1,TRBJ1-2,many,CASFTGGHYGYTF,TGTGCCAGCTTTACAGGGGGACACTATGGCTACACCTTC
TRBV5-1,TRBD2,TRBJ2-3,many,CASSYSGASTDTQYF,TGCGCCAGCAGCTATAGCGGGGCTAGCACAGATACGCAGTATTTT
TRBV7-2,NA,TRBJ2-6,many,CASSNSGANVLTF,TGTGCCAGCAGCAACTCTGGGGCCAACGTCCTGACTTTC
TRBV6-5,NA,TRBJ1-3,many,CASSYSSRRADSGNTIYF,TGTGCCAGCAGTTACTCCTCCCGACGGGCAGACTCTGGAAACACCATATATTTT
TRBV4-1,NA,TRBJ1-5,many,CASSQVGRTNQPQHF,TGCGCCAGCAGCCAAGTGGGACGGACCAATCAGCCCCAGCATTTT
TRBV29-1,NA,TRBJ1-1,many,CSVEDALHTEAFF,TGCAGCGTTGAAGACGCCCTACACACTGAAGCTTTCTTT
TRBV7-9,TRBD1,TRBJ1-1,NA,CASSLGQGGVDTEAFF,TGTGCCAGCAGCTTAGGACAGGGCGGCGTAGACACTGAAGCTTTCTTT